Listed below are T cell receptor beta chains from one sample, sequenced in a study of response to subunit inactivated influenza vaccine. One entry per CDR3 protein results from TCRdb running MiXCR on the RT-PCR reads. This table has some 520,000 distinct CDR3 sequences, 16% appearing once. This specimen was CD4+ T cells sorted from PBMCs, taken roughly 24 months after vaccination. These receptors originate from a man in his fifties or sixties who received an inactivated influenza vaccine. The CDR3 runs from the conserved cysteine through the conserved F or W. The D gene is left open where the match is weak. For some rows the clone size is stated as once, few or many, or as a class when expanded; others skip it.

d_gene,len,j_gene,abundance,v_gene,CDR3aa,CDR3nt
NA,11,TRBJ1-3,NA,TRBV28,CASRAGNTIYF,TGTGCCAGCAGAGCCGGAAACACCATATATTTT
NA,14,TRBJ2-7,few,TRBV21-1,CARGVNAGTYEQYF,TGTGCCAGAGGGGTAAACGCAGGGACCTACGAGCAGTACTTC
NA,12,TRBJ2-7,NA,TRBV10-3,CAISEDSYEQYF,TGTGCCATCAGTGAGGACTCCTACGAGCAGTACTTC
TRBD2,15,TRBJ2-5,few,TRBV20-1,CSARDPAGALETQYF,TGCAGTGCTAGAGATCCAGCGGGAGCTTTGGAGACCCAGTACTTC
NA,15,TRBJ1-6,many,TRBV7-8,CASSLGVQGASPLHF,TGTGCCAGCAGCTTAGGGGTCCAGGGCGCTTCACCCCTCCACTTT
TRBD2,15,TRBJ2-1,few,TRBV6-5,CASSLTSDGYNEQFF,TGTGCCAGCAGCCTTACTAGCGATGGGTACAATGAGCAGTTCTTC
NA,13,TRBJ1-6,few,TRBV12-3/TRBV12-4,CASGGHTNSPLHF,TGTGCCAGCGGAGGACATACGAATTCACCCCTCCACTTT
NA,12,TRBJ2-1,few,TRBV6-2/TRBV6-3,CASSGGNNEQFF,TGTGCCAGCTCCGGGGGAAACAATGAGCAGTTCTTC
NA,13,TRBJ2-1,NA,TRBV4-1,CASSPDMRREQFF,TGCGCCAGCAGCCCCGACATGAGAAGGGAGCAGTTCTTC
NA,14,TRBJ1-2,few,TRBV5-1,CASSSADSSVGYTF,TGCGCCAGCAGCTCCGCAGACAGTTCCGTTGGCTACACCTTC
TRBD1,14,TRBJ2-7,NA,TRBV2,CASSTGVHSYEQYF,TGTGCCAGCAGTACAGGGGTTCACTCCTACGAGCAGTACTTC
TRBD1,15,TRBJ2-5,NA,TRBV6-5,CASSYPDRAAKTQYF,TGTGCCAGCAGTTACCCGGACAGGGCGGCGAAGACCCAGTACTTC
NA,16,TRBJ1-5,NA,TRBV20-1,CSARIAGLYSNQPQHF,TGCAGTGCTAGAATTGCGGGACTCTATAGCAATCAGCCCCAGCATTTT
NA,13,TRBJ1-5,NA,TRBV4-1,CASSQDEYQPQHF,TGCGCCAGCAGCCAAGACGAGTATCAGCCCCAGCATTTT
NA,11,TRBJ2-7,few,TRBV29-1,CSVRRDNEQYF,TGCAGCGTGCGTCGGGATAACGAGCAGTACTTC
NA,15,TRBJ2-3,NA,TRBV5-5,CASSLDRQFRDTQYF,TGTGCCAGCAGCTTGGACAGGCAGTTTAGGGATACGCAGTATTTT
NA,12,TRBJ2-7,few,TRBV10-1,CASSESDKKQYF,TGCGCCAGCAGTGAGTCCGACAAAAAGCAGTACTTC
TRBD1,13,TRBJ1-2,few,TRBV10-3,CAMAGTGAQGYTF,TGTGCCATGGCCGGGACAGGGGCGCAAGGCTACACCTTC
TRBD1,15,TRBJ2-7,NA,TRBV20-1,CSASNLGTARYEQYF,TGCAGTGCTAGTAACCTCGGGACAGCAAGATACGAGCAGTACTTC
TRBD2,16,TRBJ2-1,few,TRBV25-1,CASSEAGPSGANEQFF,TGTGCCAGCAGTGAGGCCGGGCCTAGCGGGGCGAATGAGCAGTTCTTC
NA,16,TRBJ2-1,NA,TRBV6-1,CASSEALGSPYNEQFF,TGTGCCAGCAGTGAAGCTCTCGGATCCCCCTACAATGAGCAGTTCTTC
TRBD1,13,TRBJ1-5,NA,TRBV24-1,CATSDRGRQPQHF,TGTGCCACCAGTGACAGGGGGCGACAGCCCCAGCATTTT
TRBD2,14,TRBJ2-7,NA,TRBV20-1,CSAAKGTSGYEQYF,TGCAGTGCTGCTAAAGGGACTAGCGGGTACGAGCAGTACTTC
NA,15,TRBJ2-2,NA,TRBV15,CATSRDLVSTGELFF,TGTGCCACCAGCAGAGATCTTGTTTCCACCGGGGAGCTGTTTTTT
TRBD1,14,TRBJ2-3,many,TRBV19,CASSTGQGTDTQYF,TGCGCCAGCAGCACCGGACAGGGGACAGATACGCAGTATTTT
NA,13,TRBJ2-7,NA,TRBV25-1,CASGKDSSYEQYF,TGTGCCAGCGGTAAGGACAGTTCCTACGAGCAGTACTTC
NA,15,TRBJ2-3,many,TRBV5-6,CASSLVVASTDTQYF,TGTGCCAGCAGCTTGGTCGTGGCTAGCACAGATACGCAGTATTTT
TRBD1,15,TRBJ1-1,few,TRBV12-3/TRBV12-4,CASSSPTTDRGGAFF,TGTGCCAGCAGTTCCCCGACCACTGACAGGGGTGGTGCTTTCTTT
NA,16,TRBJ1-2,NA,TRBV7-2,CASSLPFQGSNYGYTF,TGTGCCAGCAGCTTGCCCTTCCAGGGCTCTAACTATGGCTACACCTTC
TRBD2,15,TRBJ2-1,many,TRBV3-1,CASSQVLAGGSEQFF,TGTGCCAGCAGCCAAGTACTAGCGGGAGGGTCTGAGCAGTTCTTC
TRBD2,11,TRBJ2-7,NA,TRBV10-2,CASSGGGAQYF,TGCGCCAGCAGTGGCGGGGGGGCGCAGTACTTC
NA,14,TRBJ2-7,many,TRBV7-9,CASSLGTLTYEQYF,TGTGCCAGCAGCTTAGGGACCCTAACCTACGAGCAGTACTTC
TRBD2,15,TRBJ2-1,NA,TRBV7-9,CASSLGLAGVVEQFF,TGTGCCAGCAGCCTAGGACTAGCGGGAGTTGTTGAGCAGTTCTTC
NA,14,TRBJ2-2,few,TRBV4-3,CASSQVAFIGELFF,TGCGCCAGCAGCCAAGTCGCCTTCATCGGGGAGCTGTTTTTT
TRBD2,15,TRBJ2-7,NA,TRBV20-1,CSATSSQRGTYEQYF,TGCAGTGCCACGAGCTCTCAGCGGGGGACCTACGAGCAGTACTTC
TRBD1,14,TRBJ2-5,few,TRBV7-9,CASSDQGAEETQYF,TGTGCCAGCAGCGACCAGGGGGCAGAAGAGACCCAGTACTTC
TRBD2,14,TRBJ2-1,NA,TRBV7-9,CASISGLVDGEQFF,TGTGCCAGCATCTCGGGACTAGTCGACGGTGAGCAGTTCTTC
NA,15,TRBJ2-4,few,TRBV28,CASRVLTGAKNIQYF,TGTGCCAGCAGGGTGCTCACGGGGGCCAAAAACATTCAGTACTTC